Following are 9 T cell receptor beta chains from one sample sequenced in a study of blood T cell repertoires in COVID-19. The repertoire was sequenced with immunoSEQ multiplex PCR; TCRdb's copy has only in-frame clones and lacks some. The sample has fewer than 180,000 clones, 80% to 90% seen once. Material for sequencing was peripheral blood. The origin of the receptors is a man aged 65 to 85 with acute or convalescent COVID-19.

The chain couples TRBV4-3 to TRBJ2-3; 12 positions agree with TRBD2. Germline V gene sequence: CDR1 LGHNA, CDR2 YSLEER. The CDR3 contains 16 residues. V shed 5 bases and J 4 bases; nucleotides not matched to a gene: 7. CDR3 amino acids: CASSARLAGEADTQYF. As DNA, the CDR3 is TGCGCCAGCAGCGCCCGACTAGCGGGAGAAGCAGATACGCAGTATTTT.

The chain has TRBV19 and TRBJ1-4; TRBD1 matches at 7 bases. Germline V gene data show CDR1 as LNHDA and CDR2 as SQIVND (reference sequence). Germline trimming cut 9 bases from V and 3 bases from J; bases unmatched to any gene: 4. The CDR3 length is 13 residues. The CDR3 reads CASTGVSNEKLFF. In DNA, the CDR3 is TGTGCCAGCACAGGGGTGTCTAATGAAAAACTGTTTTTT. Full variable domain (missing parts from reference TRBV19 and TRBJ1-4): DGGITQSPKYLFRKEGQNVTLSCEQNLNHDAMYWYRQDPGQGLRLIYYSQIVNDFQKGDIAEGYSVSREKKESFPLTVTSAQKNPTAFYLCASTGVSNEKLFFGSGTQLSVL.

A single count supports this clone. The J gene is TRBJ2-1, the V gene TRBV28; 7 bases line up with TRBD2. Trimming cost V 6 bases and J 5 bases; bases outside gene matches: 7. Germline CDR1 reads MDHEN; CDR2 reads SYDVKM. The CDR3 is 14 residues long. The CDR3 DNA is TGTGCCAGCAGCTGGGGGGGGAGCGACAATGAGCAGTTCTTC. It translates to CASSWGGSDNEQFF. The variable domain in full, completed from reference TRBV28 and TRBJ2-1, reads DVKVTQSSRYLVKRTGEKVFLECVQDMDHENMFWYRQDPGLGLRLIYFSYDVKMKEKGDIPEGYSVSREKKERFSLILESASTNQTSMYLCASSWGGSDNEQFFGPGTRLTVL.

The chain recombines TRBV7-9 with TRBJ2-1; no firm D call. The CDR3 totals 14 residues. V shed 2 bases and J shed 1 base, with 6 bases lying between them. The germline V gene encodes CDR1 SEHNR and CDR2 FQNEAQ (reference sequence). The CDR3 spells CASSLTVSYNEQFF. The CDR3 DNA reads as TGTGCCAGCAGCTTAACGGTGTCCTACAATGAGCAGTTCTTC.

Worth noting for this clone: The sample carries other DNA sequences with the same CDR3. The chain couples TRBV19 to TRBJ2-3; 8 bases line up with TRBD1. From germline, CDR1 is LNHDA and CDR2 SQIVND (reference sequence). This CDR3 comprises 15 residues. Germline trimming cut 6 bases from V and 0 bases from J; bases unmatched to any gene: 5. The CDR3 nucleotides are TGTGCCAGTAGCCCCGGGACAGGAAGCACAGATACGCAGTATTTT. Protein product: CASSPGTGSTDTQYF.

This clone was counted once. The rearrangement uses TRBV19 and TRBJ2-5, with 8 nucleotides matching TRBD1. V dropped 6 bases and J dropped 5; count of bases not matched to a gene: 11. This CDR3 has 15 residues. CDR1 is LNHDA, CDR2 SQIVND, per germline (reference sequence). This CDR3 reads CASSPRTGTKETQYF. In DNA, the CDR3 is TGTGCCAGTAGCCCCCGGACAGGGACGAAGGAGACCCAGTACTTC.

The chain has TRBV19 and TRBJ2-2, with 12 bases fitting TRBD2. V dropped 8 bases and J dropped 4; count of bases not matched to a gene: 5. This CDR3 has 15 residues. Looked up from germline, CDR1 is LNHDA and CDR2 is SQIVND (reference sequence). The CDR3 DNA reads as TGTGCCAGTCGACTAGCGGGAGATCCCACCGGGGAGCTGTTTTTT. Translating gives CASRLAGDPTGELFF.

The rearrangement uses TRBV4-3 and TRBJ1-1; D unclear. The CDR3 loop spans 14 amino acids. The germline V and J ends were trimmed by 6 bases and 5 bases, with 16 bases remaining between them. Germline V lookup: CDR1 LGHNA, CDR2 YSLEER. CDR3 residues: CASSPTTGETEAFF. The CDR3 DNA follows: TGCGCCAGCAGTCCGACGACGGGAGAAACTGAAGCTTTCTTT.

This clone was counted once. V usage is TRBV29-1 and J usage is TRBJ2-6; D is uncertain. Germline-derived CDR1 and CDR2 are SQVTM and ANQGSEA. The germline V and J ends were trimmed by 6 bases and 0 bases, with 6 bases remaining between them. CDR3 length equals 13 residues. The CDR3 DNA follows: TGCAGCGTGGGCCTCTCTGGGGCCAACGTCCTGACTTTC. Amino acids: CSVGLSGANVLTF.